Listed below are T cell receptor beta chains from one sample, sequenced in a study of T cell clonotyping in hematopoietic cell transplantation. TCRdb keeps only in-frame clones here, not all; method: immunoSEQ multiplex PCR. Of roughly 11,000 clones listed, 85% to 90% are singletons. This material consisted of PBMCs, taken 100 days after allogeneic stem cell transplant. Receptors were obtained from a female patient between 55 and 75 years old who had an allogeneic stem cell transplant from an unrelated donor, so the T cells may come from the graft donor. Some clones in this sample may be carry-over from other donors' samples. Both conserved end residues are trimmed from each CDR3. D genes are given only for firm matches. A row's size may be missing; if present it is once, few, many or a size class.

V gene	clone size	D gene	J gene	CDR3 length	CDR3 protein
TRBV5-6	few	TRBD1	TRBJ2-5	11	ASSWDRAETQY
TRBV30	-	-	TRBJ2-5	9	AWSVAETQY
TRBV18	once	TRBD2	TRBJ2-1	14	ASSRLAGGPGNEQF
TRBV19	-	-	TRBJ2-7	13	ASSIGQGQEYEQY
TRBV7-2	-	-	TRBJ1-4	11	ASSFPTHEKLF
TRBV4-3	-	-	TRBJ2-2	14	ASSQEGEGGTGELF
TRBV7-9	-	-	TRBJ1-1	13	ASSSGVGGGTEAF
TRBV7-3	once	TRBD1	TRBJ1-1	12	ASSLTGQGDEAF
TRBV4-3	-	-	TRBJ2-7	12	ASSQGRLGYEQY
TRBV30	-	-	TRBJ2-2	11	AWSVLWGEELF
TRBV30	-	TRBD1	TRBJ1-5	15	AWATQPTGASNQPQH
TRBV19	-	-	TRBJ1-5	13	ASSIDYRVHQPQH
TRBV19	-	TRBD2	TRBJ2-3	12	ASNSGRRTDTQY
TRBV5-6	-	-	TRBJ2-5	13	ASSPDSQILEAQY
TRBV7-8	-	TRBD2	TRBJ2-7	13	ASSPLLADLNEQY
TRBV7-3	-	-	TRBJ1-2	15	ASSRRGGGVGNYGCT
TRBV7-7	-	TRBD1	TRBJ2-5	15	ASSLVDWGQGRETQY
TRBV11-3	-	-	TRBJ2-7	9	ARLNSYEQY
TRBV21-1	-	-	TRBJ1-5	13	ASSKAGPVSGPQH
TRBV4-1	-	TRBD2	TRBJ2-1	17	ASSQAGTSGSLGRNEQF
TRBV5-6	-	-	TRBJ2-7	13	ASSGGTPNVYEQY
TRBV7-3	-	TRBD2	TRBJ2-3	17	ASSPRGLAGGPGVDTQY
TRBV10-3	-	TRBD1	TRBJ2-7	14	AISESRGQGSYEQY
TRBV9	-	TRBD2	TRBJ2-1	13	ASSEGGRADNEQF
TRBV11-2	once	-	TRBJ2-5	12	ASSFPKEGKTQY
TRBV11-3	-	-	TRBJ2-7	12	ASSSTRASYEQY
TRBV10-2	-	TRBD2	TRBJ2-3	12	ASSEVGRTDTQY
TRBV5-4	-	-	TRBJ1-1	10	ASSADSAEAF
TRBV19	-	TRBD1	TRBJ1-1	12	ASVRTGPNTEAF
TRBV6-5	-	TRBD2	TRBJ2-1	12	ASRGEGQVNEQF
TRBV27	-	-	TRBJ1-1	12	ASSLRGRDTEAF